The source of this TCR beta chain is a study of early T cells in non-severe SARS-CoV-2 infection. Study-wide background: Unpaired chains resulted from sequencing bulk RNA of unsorted whole blood.

The CDR3 totals 14 residues. CDR1 is SGHNT, CDR2 YYREEE, per germline (reference sequence). With 3 bases removed from V and 6 bases from J, the gap between germline ends came to 14 bases. Individual cDNA molecules received unique molecular identifiers. MiXCR, run by TCRdb on the 5' RACE reads, gives a single entry per CDR3 protein. Of 46,000 or so distinct CDR3 sequences listed, roughly 7% are singletons. Sequencing was carried out using whole blood. The chain couples TRBV5-4 to TRBJ2-3, with D unclear. This receptor was identified in an adult who was a healthcare worker with PCR-confirmed SARS-CoV-2 infection or an uninfected control (not recorded which). The CDR3 sequence: CASSSQVLKDTQYF. As DNA, the CDR3 is TGTGCCAGCAGCTCCCAGGTCCTTAAGGATACGCAGTATTTT.